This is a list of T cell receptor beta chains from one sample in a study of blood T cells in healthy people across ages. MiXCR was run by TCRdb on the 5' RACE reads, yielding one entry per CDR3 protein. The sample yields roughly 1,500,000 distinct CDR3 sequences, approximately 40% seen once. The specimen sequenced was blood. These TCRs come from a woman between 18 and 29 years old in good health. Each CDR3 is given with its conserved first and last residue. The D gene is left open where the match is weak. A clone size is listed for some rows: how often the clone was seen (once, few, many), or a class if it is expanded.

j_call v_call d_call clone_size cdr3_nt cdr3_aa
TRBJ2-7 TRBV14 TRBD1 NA TGTGCCAGCAGCCAAGAACTCGGACAGGCCTACGAGCAGTACTTC CASSQELGQAYEQYF
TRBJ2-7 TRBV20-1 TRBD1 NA TGCAGTGGCGCGACAGGGACATCCTACGAGCAGTACTTC CSGATGTSYEQYF
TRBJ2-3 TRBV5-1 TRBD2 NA TGCGCCAGCAGCTCCTCATCACCTAGCGGAGCAGATACGCAGTATTTT CASSSSSPSGADTQYF
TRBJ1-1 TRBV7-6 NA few TGTGCCAGCAGCCCCCGAGGGCCGGCTGAAGCTTTCTTT CASSPRGPAEAFF
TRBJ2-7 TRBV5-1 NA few TGCGCCAGCAGCTCCCATGCACAGTCGGCCCAAGGCGAGCAGTACTTC CASSSHAQSAQGEQYF
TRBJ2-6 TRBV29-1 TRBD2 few TGCAGCGTTGAAGCTAGCGGGAGGGTCTCTGGGGCCAACGTCCTGACTTTC CSVEASGRVSGANVLTF
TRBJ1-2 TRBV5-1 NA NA TGCGCCAGCAGCCCAGAAGGGATATACGGTGGCTACACCTTC CASSPEGIYGGYTF
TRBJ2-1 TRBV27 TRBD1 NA TGTGCCAGCAAACCCTCCGGGACAGGGGGCAATGAGCAGTTCTTC CASKPSGTGGNEQFF
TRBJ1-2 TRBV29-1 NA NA TGCAGCGTTGAGGATGACGGCTACACCTTC CSVEDDGYTF
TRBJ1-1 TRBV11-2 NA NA TGTGCCTGCAGCTTAGGCCGGACAGACCAAAAAGCTTTCTTT CACSLGRTDQKAFF
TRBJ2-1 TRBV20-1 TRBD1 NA TGCAGTGCTAGTAACCAGGGGGTTTTCAATGAGCAGTTCTTC CSASNQGVFNEQFF
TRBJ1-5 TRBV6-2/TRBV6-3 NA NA TGTGCCAGCAGTTACAGCTTTCAGCCCCAGCATTTT CASSYSFQPQHF
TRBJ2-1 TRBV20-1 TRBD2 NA TGCAGTGCTAGAGACCTCAGCGGGAGCGGCTACAATGAGCAGTTCTTC CSARDLSGSGYNEQFF
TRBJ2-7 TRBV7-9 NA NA TGTGCCAGCAGCTCCTTGGGGAGCGATGCCTACGAGCAGTACTTC CASSSLGSDAYEQYF
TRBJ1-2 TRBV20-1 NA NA TGCAGTGCTAGTCCGGTGGGGGTCGGCTACACCTTC CSASPVGVGYTF
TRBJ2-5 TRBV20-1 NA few TGCAGTGCCCGGTCGGACAGCCCGGAGACCCAGTACTTC CSARSDSPETQYF
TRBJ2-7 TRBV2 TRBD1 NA TGTGCCAGCAGTGTACCGGGACAGGGGTTCTACGAGCAGTACTTC CASSVPGQGFYEQYF
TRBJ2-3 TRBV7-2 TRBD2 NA TGTGCCAGCAGCTCCAGGCTTCAGACTAGCGGGGGATTTCCAGATACGCAGTATTTT CASSSRLQTSGGFPDTQYF
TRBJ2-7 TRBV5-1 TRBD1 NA TGCGCCAGCAGCTTAGCCCCTAGCCAGGGGGACTACGAGCAGTACTTC CASSLAPSQGDYEQYF
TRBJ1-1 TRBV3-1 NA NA TGTGCCAGCAGCCACGGGGACCTGAACACTGAAGCTTTCTTT CASSHGDLNTEAFF
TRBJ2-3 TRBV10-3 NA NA TGTGCCATCAATCCCTCGGGGGCCAGCACAGATACGCAGTATTTT CAINPSGASTDTQYF
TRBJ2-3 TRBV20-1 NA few TGCAGTGCAGATCCCGGGGGCCCTGGGGATACGCAGTATTTT CSADPGGPGDTQYF
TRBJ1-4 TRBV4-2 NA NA TGTGCCAGCAGCCAAGATATGGCCCCGATGGGAGAAAAACTGTTTTTT CASSQDMAPMGEKLFF
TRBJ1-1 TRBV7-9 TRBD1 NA TGTGCCAGCTCCCCAAGGGACAGGGGGACGAACACTGAAGCTTTCTTT CASSPRDRGTNTEAFF
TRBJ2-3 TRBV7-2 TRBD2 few TGTGCCAGCACCGAAGCCCTAGCGGGAGAAGATACGCAGTATTTT CASTEALAGEDTQYF
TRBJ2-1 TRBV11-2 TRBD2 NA TGTGCCAGCAGCACAAAAGGGGGGCTAGCGGGCCACAATGAGCAGTTCTTC CASSTKGGLAGHNEQFF
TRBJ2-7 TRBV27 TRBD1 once TGTGCCAGCAATCCGACAGGGAATCGTGGCGATGAGCAGTACTTC CASNPTGNRGDEQYF
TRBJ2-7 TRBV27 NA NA TGTGCCAGCAGTTTCCGGGGGGCTGTCTACGAGCAGTACTTC CASSFRGAVYEQYF
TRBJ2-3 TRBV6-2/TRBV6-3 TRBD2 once TGTGCCAGCAGCCTGGCCGGGACTAGCGGGGGCCATCGGGGAGATACGCAGTATTTT CASSLAGTSGGHRGDTQYF
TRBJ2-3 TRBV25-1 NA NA TGTGCCAGCCGCCTGAAGGTCGAAGATACGCAGTATTTT CASRLKVEDTQYF
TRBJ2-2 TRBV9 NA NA TGTGCCAGCAGCGCGTTTATCGAGGCCGGGGAGCTGTTTTTT CASSAFIEAGELFF
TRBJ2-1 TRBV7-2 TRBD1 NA TGTGCCAGCAGCCCGTGGACAGGGTACGTATCTTATGAGCAGTTCTTC CASSPWTGYVSYEQFF
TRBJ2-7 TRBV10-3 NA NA TGTGCCATCAGTGAGTCTCGAGAGTCCTACAATGAGCAGTACTTC CAISESRESYNEQYF
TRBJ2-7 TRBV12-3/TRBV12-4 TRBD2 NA TGTGCCAGCAGTTTAGGGGACTACTCCTACAATGAGCAGTACTTC CASSLGDYSYNEQYF
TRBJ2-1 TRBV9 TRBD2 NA TGTGCCAGCAGCGCTGGGGGACTAGCGAATCCCAATGAGCAGTTCTTC CASSAGGLANPNEQFF
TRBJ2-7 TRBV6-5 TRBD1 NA TGTGCCAGCAGTTACCGGGACAGGGGTGGATACGAGCAGTACTTC CASSYRDRGGYEQYF
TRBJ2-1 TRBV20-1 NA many TGCAGTGCAAGTGAGGGGGCCTACAATGAGCAGTTCTTC CSASEGAYNEQFF
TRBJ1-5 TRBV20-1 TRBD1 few TGCAGTGCTAGAGATATTGGGACAGGGGATCAGCCCCAGCATTTT CSARDIGTGDQPQHF
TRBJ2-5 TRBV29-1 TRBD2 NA TGCAGCGTCGTAGGGGGATTAGCGGGAAGGGGAGAGACCCAGTACTTC CSVVGGLAGRGETQYF
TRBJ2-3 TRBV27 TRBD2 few TGTGCCAGCAGTTTATTGGCTAGCGGATATACGCAGTATTTT CASSLLASGYTQYF
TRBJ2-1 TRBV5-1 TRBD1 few TGCGCCAGCAGCTCCCCCCCGGGACAGGGCTACAATGAGCAGTTCTTC CASSSPPGQGYNEQFF
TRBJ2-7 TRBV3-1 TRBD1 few TGTGCCAGCAGCGCCCGGGACAGGACCTCCTACGAGCAGTACTTC CASSARDRTSYEQYF
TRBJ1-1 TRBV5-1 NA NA TGCGCCAGCAGCCCGGATACAATGAACACTGAAGCTTTCTTT CASSPDTMNTEAFF
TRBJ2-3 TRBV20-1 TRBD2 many TGCAGTGCTAGTGCCTTAGCGGGAGGGCCCTCAGATACGCAGTATTTT CSASALAGGPSDTQYF
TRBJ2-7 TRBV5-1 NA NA TGCGCCAGCAGCTTGGGAGGGAATCCCTACAATGAGCAGTACTTC CASSLGGNPYNEQYF
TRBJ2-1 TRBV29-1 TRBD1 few TGCAGCATCGACAGGGCCTCCTACAATGAGCAGTTCTTC CSIDRASYNEQFF
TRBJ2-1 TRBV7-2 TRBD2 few TGTGCCAGCAGCATTCAACTAGCGGCCTCCTACAATGAGCAGTTCTTC CASSIQLAASYNEQFF
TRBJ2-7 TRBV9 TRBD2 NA TGTGCCAGCAGCGTAGTACCGCGGGAGAAGCAGTACTTC CASSVVPREKQYF
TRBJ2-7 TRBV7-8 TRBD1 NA TGTGCCAGCAGGGGGACAGGGAGACAGTACGAGCAGTACTTC CASRGTGRQYEQYF
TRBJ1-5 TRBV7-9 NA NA TGTGCCAGCAGCTTAGATGGGGGGCCATGGCAGCCCCAGCATTTT CASSLDGGPWQPQHF